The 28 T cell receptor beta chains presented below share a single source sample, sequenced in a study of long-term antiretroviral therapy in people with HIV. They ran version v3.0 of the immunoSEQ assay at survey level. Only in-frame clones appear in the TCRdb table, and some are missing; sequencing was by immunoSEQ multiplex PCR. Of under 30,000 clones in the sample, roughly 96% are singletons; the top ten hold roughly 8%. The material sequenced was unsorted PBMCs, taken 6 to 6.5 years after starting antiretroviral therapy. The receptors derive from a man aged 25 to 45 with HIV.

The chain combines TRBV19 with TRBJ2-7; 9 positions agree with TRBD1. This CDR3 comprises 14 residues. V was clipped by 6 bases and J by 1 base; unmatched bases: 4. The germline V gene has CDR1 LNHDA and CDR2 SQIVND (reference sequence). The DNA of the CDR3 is TGTGCCAGTAGCTCTGGGACAGGGTCCTACGAGCAGTACTTC. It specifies CASSSGTGSYEQYF.

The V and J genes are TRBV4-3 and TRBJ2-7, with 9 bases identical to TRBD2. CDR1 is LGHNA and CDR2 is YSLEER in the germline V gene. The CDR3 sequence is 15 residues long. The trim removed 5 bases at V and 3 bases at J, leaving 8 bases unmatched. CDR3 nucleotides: TGCGCCAGCAGCTCGCGGGAGGGGGGCGGCTACGAGCAGTACTTC. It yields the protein CASSSREGGGYEQYF.

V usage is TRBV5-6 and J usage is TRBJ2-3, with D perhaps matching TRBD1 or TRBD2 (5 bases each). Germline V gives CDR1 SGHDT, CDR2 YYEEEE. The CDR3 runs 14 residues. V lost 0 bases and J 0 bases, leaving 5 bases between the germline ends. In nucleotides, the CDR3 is TGTGCCAGCAGCTTGGGGGACAGCACAGATACGCAGTATTTT. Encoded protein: CASSLGDSTDTQYF.

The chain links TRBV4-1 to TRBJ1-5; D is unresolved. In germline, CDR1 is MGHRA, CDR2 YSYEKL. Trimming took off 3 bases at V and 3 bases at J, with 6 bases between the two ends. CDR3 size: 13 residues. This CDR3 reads CASSQQLNQPQHF. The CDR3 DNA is TGCGCCAGCAGCCAGCAGCTCAATCAGCCCCAGCATTTT.

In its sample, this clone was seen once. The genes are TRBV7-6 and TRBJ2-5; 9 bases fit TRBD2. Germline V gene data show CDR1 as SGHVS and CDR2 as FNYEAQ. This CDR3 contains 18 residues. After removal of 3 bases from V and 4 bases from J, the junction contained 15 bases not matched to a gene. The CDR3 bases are TGTGCCAGCAGCTTGTTCAGCCGTACCCTAGCGGGACTAGAGACCCAGTACTTC. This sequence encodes CASSLFSRTLAGLETQYF.

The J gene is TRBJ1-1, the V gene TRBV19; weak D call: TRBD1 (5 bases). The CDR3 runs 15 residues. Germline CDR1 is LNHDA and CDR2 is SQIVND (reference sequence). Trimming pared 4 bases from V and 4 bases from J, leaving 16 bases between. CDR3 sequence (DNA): TGTGCCAGTAGTAGGCAGGGCTCCTTTGCCACTGAAGCTTTCTTT. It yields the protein CASSRQGSFATEAFF.

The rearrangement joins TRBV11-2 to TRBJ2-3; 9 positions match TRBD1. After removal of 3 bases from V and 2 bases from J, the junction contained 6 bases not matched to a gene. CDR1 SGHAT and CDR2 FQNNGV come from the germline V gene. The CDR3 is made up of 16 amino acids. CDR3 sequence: CASSFTGTGPTDTQYF. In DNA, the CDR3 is TGTGCCAGCAGCTTCACCGGGACAGGGCCCACAGATACGCAGTATTTT. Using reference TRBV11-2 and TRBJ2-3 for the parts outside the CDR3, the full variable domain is EAGVAQSPRYKIIEKRQSVAFWCNPISGHATLYWYQQILGQGPKLLIQFQNNGVVDDSQLPKDRFSAERLKGVDSTLKIQPAKLEDSAVYLCASSFTGTGPTDTQYFGPGTRLTVL.

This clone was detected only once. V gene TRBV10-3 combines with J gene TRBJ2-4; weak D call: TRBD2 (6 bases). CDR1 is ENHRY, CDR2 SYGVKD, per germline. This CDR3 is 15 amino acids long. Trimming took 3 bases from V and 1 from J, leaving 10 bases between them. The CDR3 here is CAISDPGVAKNIQYF. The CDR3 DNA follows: TGTGCCATCAGTGATCCGGGGGTTGCCAAAAACATTCAGTACTTC.

The CDR3 DNA follows: TGTGCCAGCACTTCCAATTATAATTCACCCCTCCACTTT. Translated, it gives CASTSNYNSPLHF. V usage is TRBV25-1 and J usage is TRBJ1-6; D gene unclear. This CDR3 has 13 amino acids. Germline loops: CDR1 MGHDK, CDR2 SYGVNS. Trimming pared 7 bases from V and 4 bases from J, leaving 8 bases between.

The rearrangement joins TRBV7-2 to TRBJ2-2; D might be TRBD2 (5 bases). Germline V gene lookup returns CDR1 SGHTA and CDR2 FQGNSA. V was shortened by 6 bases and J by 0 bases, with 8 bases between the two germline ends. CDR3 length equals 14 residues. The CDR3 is CASRTISNTGELFF. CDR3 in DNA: TGTGCCAGCAGGACTATTTCGAACACCGGGGAGCTGTTTTTT.

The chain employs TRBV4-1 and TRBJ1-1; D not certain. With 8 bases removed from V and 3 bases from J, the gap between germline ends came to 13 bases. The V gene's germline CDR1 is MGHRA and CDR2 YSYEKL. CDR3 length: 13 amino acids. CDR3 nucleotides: TGCGCCAGCGGAAACACCCGGGACACTGAAGCTTTCTTT. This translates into CASGNTRDTEAFF.

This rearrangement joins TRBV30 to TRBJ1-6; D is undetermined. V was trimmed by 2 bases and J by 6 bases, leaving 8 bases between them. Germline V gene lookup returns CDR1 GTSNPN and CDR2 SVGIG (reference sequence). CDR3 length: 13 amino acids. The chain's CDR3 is CAWSIVGNSPLHF. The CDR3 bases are TGTGCCTGGAGTATAGTTGGTAATTCACCCCTCCACTTT.

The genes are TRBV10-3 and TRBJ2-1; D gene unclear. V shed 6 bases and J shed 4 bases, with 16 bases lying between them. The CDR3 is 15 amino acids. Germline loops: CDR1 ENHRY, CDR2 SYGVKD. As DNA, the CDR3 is TGTGCCATCAGAACTGCCGCCTCTCCTTACAATGAGCAGTTCTTC. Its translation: CAIRTAASPYNEQFF.

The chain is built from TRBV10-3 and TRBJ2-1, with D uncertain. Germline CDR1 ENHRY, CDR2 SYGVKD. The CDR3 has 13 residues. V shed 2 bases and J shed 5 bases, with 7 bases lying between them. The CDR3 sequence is CAISEAENNEQFF. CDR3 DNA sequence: TGTGCCATCAGTGAGGCTGAAAACAATGAGCAGTTCTTC.

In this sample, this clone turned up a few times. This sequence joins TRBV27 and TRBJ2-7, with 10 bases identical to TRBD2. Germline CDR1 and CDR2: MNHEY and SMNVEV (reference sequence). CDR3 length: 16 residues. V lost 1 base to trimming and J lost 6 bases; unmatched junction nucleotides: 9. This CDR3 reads CASSLFASGSGGEQYF. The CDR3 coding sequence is TGTGCCAGCAGTTTATTTGCTAGCGGGAGTGGGGGCGAGCAGTACTTC.

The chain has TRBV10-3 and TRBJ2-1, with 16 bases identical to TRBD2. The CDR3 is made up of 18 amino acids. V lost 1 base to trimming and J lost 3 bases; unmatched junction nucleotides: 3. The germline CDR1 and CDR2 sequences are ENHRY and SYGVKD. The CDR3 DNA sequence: TGTGCCATCAGTGAGTTGGGACTAGCGGGGGGGTACTACAATGAGCAGTTCTTC. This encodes CAISELGLAGGYYNEQFF.

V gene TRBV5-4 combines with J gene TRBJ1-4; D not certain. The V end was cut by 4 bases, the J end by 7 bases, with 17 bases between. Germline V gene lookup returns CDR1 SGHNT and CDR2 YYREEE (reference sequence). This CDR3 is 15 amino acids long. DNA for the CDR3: TGTGCCAGCAGCCCTGGATGGGGAGAGGGTGAAAAACTGTTTTTT. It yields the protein CASSPGWGEGEKLFF.

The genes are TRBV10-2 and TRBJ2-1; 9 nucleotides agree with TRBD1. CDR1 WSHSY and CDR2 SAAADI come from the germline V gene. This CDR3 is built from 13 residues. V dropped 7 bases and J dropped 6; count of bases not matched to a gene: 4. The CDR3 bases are TGCGCCAGCAAAATGACAGGGGGCAATGAGCAGTTCTTC. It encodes CASKMTGGNEQFF.

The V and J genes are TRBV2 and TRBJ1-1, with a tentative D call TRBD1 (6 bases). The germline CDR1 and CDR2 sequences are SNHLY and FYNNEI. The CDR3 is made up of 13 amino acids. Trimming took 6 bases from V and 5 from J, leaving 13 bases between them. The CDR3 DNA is TGTGCCAGCAGATTACGAACAGGGACTGAAGCTTTCTTT. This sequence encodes CASRLRTGTEAFF. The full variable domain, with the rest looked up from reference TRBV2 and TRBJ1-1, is EPEVTQTPSHQVTQMGQEVILRCVPISNHLYFYWYRQILGQKVEFLVSFYNNEISEKSEIFDDQFSVERPDGSNFTLKIRSTKLEDSAMYFCASRLRTGTEAFFGQGTRLTVV.

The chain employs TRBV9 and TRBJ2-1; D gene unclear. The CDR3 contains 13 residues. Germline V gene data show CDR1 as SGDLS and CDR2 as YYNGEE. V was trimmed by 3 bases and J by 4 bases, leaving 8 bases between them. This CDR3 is CASSGTRYNEQFF. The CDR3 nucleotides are TGTGCCAGCAGCGGGACGCGATACAATGAGCAGTTCTTC.

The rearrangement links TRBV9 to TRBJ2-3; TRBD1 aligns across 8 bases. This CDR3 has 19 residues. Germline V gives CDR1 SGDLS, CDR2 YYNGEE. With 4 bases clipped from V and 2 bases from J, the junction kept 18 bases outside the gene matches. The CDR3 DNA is TGTGCCAGCAGCCCTAGGGGGACAGGAGGGATCTCAGACACAGATACGCAGTATTTT. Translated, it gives CASSPRGTGGISDTDTQYF.

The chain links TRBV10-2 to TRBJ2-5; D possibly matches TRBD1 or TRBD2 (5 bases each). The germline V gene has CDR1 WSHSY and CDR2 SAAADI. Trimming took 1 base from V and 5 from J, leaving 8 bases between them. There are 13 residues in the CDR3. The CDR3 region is CASSELGTETQYF. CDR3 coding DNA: TGCGCCAGCAGTGAGTTGGGGACGGAGACCCAGTACTTC.

CDR3 nucleotides: TGTGCCAGCATAAGAAGATCAGGGCTTAATGAAAAACTGTTTTTT. It codes for CASIRRSGLNEKLFF. The V call is TRBV6-6, the J call TRBJ1-4; maybe TRBD1 (5 bases). This CDR3 region has 15 residues. The V end lost 7 bases, the J end lost 4 bases, and 16 bases lay between the germline ends. Germline-derived CDR1 and CDR2 are MNHNY and SVGAGI (reference sequence).

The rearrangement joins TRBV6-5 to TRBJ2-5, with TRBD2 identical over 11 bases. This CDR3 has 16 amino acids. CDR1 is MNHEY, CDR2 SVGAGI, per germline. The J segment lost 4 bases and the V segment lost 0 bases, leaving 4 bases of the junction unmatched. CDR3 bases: TGTGCCAGCAGTTACTCCCTAGCGGGGGGAATAGAGACCCAGTACTTC. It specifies CASSYSLAGGIETQYF.

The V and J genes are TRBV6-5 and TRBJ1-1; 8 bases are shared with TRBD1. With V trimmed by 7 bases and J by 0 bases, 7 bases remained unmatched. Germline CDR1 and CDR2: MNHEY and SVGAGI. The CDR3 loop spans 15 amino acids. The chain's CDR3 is CASKHRGYMNTEAFF. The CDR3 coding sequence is TGTGCCAGCAAACACAGGGGGTACATGAACACTGAAGCTTTCTTT.

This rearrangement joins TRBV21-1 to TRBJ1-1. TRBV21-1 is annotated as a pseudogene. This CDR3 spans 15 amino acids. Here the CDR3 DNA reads TGTGCCAGCACCTTAAGACCCCGGTCGAACACTGAAGCTTTCTTT. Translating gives CASTLRPRSNTEAFF.

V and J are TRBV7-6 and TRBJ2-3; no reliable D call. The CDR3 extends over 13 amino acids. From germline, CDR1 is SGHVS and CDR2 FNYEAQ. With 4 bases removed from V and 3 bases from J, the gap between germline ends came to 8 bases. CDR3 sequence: CASSSVGTDTQYF. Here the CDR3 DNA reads TGTGCCAGCAGCTCCGTAGGTACAGATACGCAGTATTTT.

The DNA of the CDR3 is TGTGCCAGTAGTGGGGGTCGTTTGAGAGCTAATGAAAAACTGTTTTTT. Translating gives CASSGGRLRANEKLFF. The chain employs TRBV19 and TRBJ1-4; weak D call: TRBD1 (5 bases). V was pared by 5 bases and J by 3 bases, with 16 bases between. From germline, CDR1 is LNHDA and CDR2 SQIVND (reference sequence). This CDR3 is built from 16 residues.